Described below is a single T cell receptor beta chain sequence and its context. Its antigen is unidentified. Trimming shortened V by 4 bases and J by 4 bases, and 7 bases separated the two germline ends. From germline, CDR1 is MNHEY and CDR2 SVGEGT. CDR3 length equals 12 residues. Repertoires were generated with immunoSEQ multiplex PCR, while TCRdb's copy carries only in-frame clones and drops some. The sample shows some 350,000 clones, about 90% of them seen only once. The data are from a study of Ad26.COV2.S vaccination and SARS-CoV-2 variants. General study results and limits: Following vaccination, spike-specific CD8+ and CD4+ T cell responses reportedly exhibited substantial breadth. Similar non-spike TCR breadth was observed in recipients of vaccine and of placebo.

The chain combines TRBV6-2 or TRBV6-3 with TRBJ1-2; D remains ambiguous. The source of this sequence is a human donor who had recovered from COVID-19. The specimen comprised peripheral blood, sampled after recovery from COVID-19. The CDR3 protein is CASSSNGYGYTF. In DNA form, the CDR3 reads TGTGCCAGCAGTTCGAACGGCTATGGCTACACCTTC.